What follows describes a single TCR beta chain. These data are taken from a study of monozygotic twins with inflammatory bowel disease. From the 5' RACE reads, TCRdb lists one entry per CDR3 protein and no DNA. The sample table sets out more than 110,000 distinct CDR3 sequences. Input material: blood. This TCR came from a human donor with ulcerative colitis or Crohn's disease, or a healthy co-twin of an affected twin (not recorded which).

The CDR3: CAISDFQGATEAFF. This chain joins TRBV10-3 and TRBJ1-1; with no DNA, the TCRdb D assignment of TRBD1 cannot be verified. The CDR3 extends over 14 amino acids. From germline, CDR1 is ENHRY and CDR2 SYGVKD.